The entry below describes one T cell receptor beta chain. Its antigen remains unidentified. This specimen comes from a study of cytomegalovirus exposure and HLA in healthy donors. Study summary: Genotyping of roughly 400 donors showed that 70% to 90% belonged to the Caucasian-associated ancestry cluster. The study, taken as a whole, reports: The authors reported that TCR beta sequences could predict HLA-A and HLA-B alleles. These predictions were accurate for most subjects in the first cohort.

The study ran its PCR with 60 Vbeta and 13 Jbeta primers. Only in-frame clones appear in the TCRdb table, and some are missing; sequencing was by immunoSEQ multiplex PCR. The sample has 110,000 to 150,000 clones, and its top ten clones hold 2.2%. This CDR3 contains 13 residues. Germline values: CDR1 SGHRS, CDR2 YFSETQ. Unmatched junction bases numbered 4, after V lost 7 bases and J lost 5 bases. The receptor was isolated from a woman between 18 and 30 years old in good health and CMV-seronegative. The V gene is TRBV5-1, the J gene TRBJ2-7, with TRBD2 matching over 12 bases. Sequences were obtained from PBMCs. The DNA for the CDR3 is TGCGCCAGCTCACTAGCGGGAGGCCACGAGCAGTACTTC. Translation gives CASSLAGGHEQYF.